One T cell receptor (beta chain) is described in this entry. Its antigen is still unknown. This entry is derived from a study of monozygotic twins with inflammatory bowel disease (dated 2019 in TCRdb). At the level of the whole study: A total of around 30 monozygotic twin pairs were included in the full study, comprising nine German pairs (four IBD-concordant, five IBD-discordant) and 19 IBD-discordant Danish pairs. Each individual had, on average, about 151 000 unique TCRalpha sequences and 181 000 unique TCRbeta sequences available for analysis. Disease-associated traits were sought mainly through comparisons between IBD patients and their genetically identical healthy co-twins within discordant pairs. The investigation overall reported the following: No single strong signal or clonotype linked to IBD turned up in the results, so the idea that one exists was not supported. Because patients were on differing immunosuppressive treatments, the repertoires may have picked up extra background noise and inter-individual variability. Concordant and discordant twins showed no difference in repertoire similarity, possibly because of limited statistical power. The analysis was unable to tell different T cell subtypes apart. Fewer clonotypes were shared with other individuals by IBD patients than by healthy twins, most markedly in patients showing signs of disease activity. Measured by the inverse Simpson index, TCRbeta repertoire diversity was lower in IBD patients than in their healthy co-twins.

Library prep was done by 5' RACE. For each TCR library, approximately 4,000 ng of total RNA was used. For each sample, cDNA was synthesized in eight separate reactions using SMARTScribe reverse transcriptase. During cDNA synthesis, template switching was used to introduce unique molecular identifiers that contained a 6-nucleotide sample barcode. Amplification of TCRalpha and TCRbeta cDNA involved two nested PCRs of 16 and 9 cycles, and each PCR was followed by bead purification. Before amplification, the cDNA was treated with uracil DNA-glycosylase and purified using the QIAquick PCR purification kit. The second PCR added Illumina TruSeq-compatible adapters along with sample-specific barcodes. TapeStation and Qubit were used to check library quality and concentration, and around 5.3 ng of each library was pooled. The pooled libraries were sequenced with 2 x 100 bp reads and custom sequencing primers on an Illumina HiSeq2500 single-index Rapid Run. In the paper's pipeline: UMI-based consensus assembly with MiGEC version 1.2.6 was used to correct PCR and sequencing errors. MiXCR version 2.1.1 was used to carry out V(D)J alignment, clonotype assembly and CDR3 extraction. To normalise gene usage, clonotype sharing and MAIT/NKT TCR abundance, the top 1000, 10 000 and 20 000 clonotypes in each sample were analysed. After downsampling to 27 000 UMIs, diversity was calculated as the inverse Simpson index using the vegan R package. Paired Mann-Whitney U tests on discordant twin pairs were used, with Benjamini-Hochberg multiple-testing correction. After TCRdb reprocessed the reads, each CDR3 protein sequence was kept as one row, without DNA. These V and J calls are TCRdb output, not the study's own analysis. This specimen's table enumerates about 330,000 distinct CDR3 sequences. Of the sample, approximately 2% falls within the top ten clones.

CDR1 and CDR2, per the germline V gene (reference sequence), are LNHDA and SQIVND. Inclusive of the bounding cysteine and phenylalanine, the CDR3 is 15 residues long. No DNA sequence is on record. From each donor, a roughly 2.7 ml peripheral blood sample was collected into PAXgene tubes and kept at -80 degrees C. Total RNA was isolated from whole blood with the PAXgene blood miRNA kit on an automated QIAcube, without T cell sorting. Peripheral blood from monozygotic twin pairs who were concordant or discordant for inflammatory bowel disease underwent deep TCRalpha and TCRbeta repertoire profiling using unique molecular barcoding. Smoking habits were recorded for all twin pairs, and individuals were classified as current, former or never smokers.

Input material: blood. The receptor's source is a human donor with ulcerative colitis or Crohn's disease, or a healthy co-twin of an affected twin (not recorded which). The sequence is built from TRBV19 and TRBJ2-2; TCRdb returns TRBD2, unconfirmable since there is no DNA. The CDR3 in this case is CASSIDTASLGELFF.